The T cell receptor beta chain under discussion was sequenced for a study of shared clonotypes between healthy human individuals. Study-wide findings and caveats: Richness estimates generally favored naive over memory subsets. Relative to their counterparts shared across all four donors, non-shared clonotypes exhibited diminished generation probabilities.

Measured with immunoSEQ multiplex PCR; TCRdb has only the in-frame clones, and not every one. This sample has some 900,000 clones, with 70% to 85% found just once. Per the germline V gene, CDR1 is SGHAT and CDR2 is FQNNGV. The V end lost 3 bases, the J end lost 0 bases, and 12 bases lay between the germline ends. The CDR3 contains 16 residues. On this clone: The antigen is not known.

The sample taken for sequencing was memory CD4+ T cells sorted from blood. The subset was: CD45RA-negative fraction. J is TRBJ1-3 and V is TRBV11-2; D remains unclear. The TCR originated in a man aged 18-30 years in good health. In DNA, the CDR3 is TGTGCCAGCAGCTTGTCCGGCTTGTCCTCTGGAAACACCATATATTTT. Protein sequence: CASSLSGLSSGNTIYF. Complete variable domain (other parts from reference TRBV11-2 and TRBJ1-3): EAGVAQSPRYKIIEKRQSVAFWCNPISGHATLYWYQQILGQGPKLLIQFQNNGVVDDSQLPKDRFSAERLKGVDSTLKIQPAKLEDSAVYLCASSLSGLSSGNTIYFGEGSWLTVV.